This TCR beta chain emerged from a study of blood T cell repertoires in COVID-19 (dated by TCRdb to about 2020). Some background on the complete study: Collaborator samples came from the United States, Italy and Spain and covered acute and convalescent phases of COVID-19. The prospective study material was composed of cDNA or gDNA derived from T cells, B-cell-depleted T cells, or PBMCs. Subjects who had been exposed to COVID-19, were actively infected with it, or had recovered from it provided the deeply sampled blood TCRbeta repertoires that made up the dataset. A freely available public database, intended as a resource for researchers studying the immune response to SARS-CoV-2, is where the repertoires were released. Samples were obtained from the ongoing ImmuneRACE study (first 160 participants) and from over a thousand subjects provided by 6 global collaborators. Nearly every sample came with metadata listing a de-identified subject ID, COVID-19 status, age in years and sex. Where HLA class I and class II types were available, the types were taken from metadata supplied by the sample provider, not from assay-based typing. The paper's findings and limits, for the study overall: Clinical and demographic metadata were provided uncurated, with the amount varying by source and participant.

Relative to germline, V is missing 1 base and J is missing 0 bases, with 2 bases of the junction outside any gene match. The CDR3 runs 16 residues from the cysteine to the phenylalanine. The CDR3 DNA has 48 bases and is translated from base 1. Reading the germline V gene gives CDR1 KGHSH and CDR2 LQKENI. TCRbeta CDR3 regions were amplified from genomic DNA by means of the immunoSEQ Assay, a bias-controlled multiplex PCR. The original pipeline was this. Within the assay, amplification of reference gene primers was used to estimate how many nucleated cells each sample contained. To quantify the absolute abundance of each unique TCRbeta CDR3 rearrangement, sequence reads were collapsed and filtered. For each sample, productive Simpson clonality was calculated as the square root of Simpson's diversity index over productive rearrangements. TCRdb limited this immuneACCESS table to in-frame rearrangements with V and J called. A share of clones is missing; checked studies link under half to unresolved V genes, and the rest is unexplained. The D gene and trimming were derived from the DNA, and the V and J assignments and clone size from that table. The sample contains 90,000 to 100,000 clones, under 85% of them found a single time. The ten largest clones capture around an eighth of the sample.

Each collaborating institution followed its own protocols to collect whole blood in K2EDTA tubes. For TCRbeta analysis, collaborators shipped samples in one of three forms: frozen whole blood, isolated PBMCs, or DNA extracted from either of those sample types. As concerns this clone: Its antigen specificity is not known. Per-base qualities were not stored, and no clone one base away is much larger.

Sample: peripheral blood. The sequence is built from TRBV18 and TRBJ1-3; TRBD1 agrees with 8 junctional bases. This receptor was taken from a human donor in a cohort sampled during active COVID-19. The sequenced DNA is TGTGCCAGCTCACCACGCGACAGGGGCTCTGGAAACACCATATATTTT. It is translated as CASSPRDRGSGNTIYF.